The present T cell receptor (beta chain) was sequenced within a study of spatial heterogeneity in lung cancer. The wider study: The study observed each unique TCR and UMI combination more than ten times on average in raw reads.

Unique molecular identifiers, one per molecule, were present on every TCR cDNA molecule. Via MiXCR, TCRdb re-called the 5' RACE reads, giving one row per CDR3 protein. Of about 87,000 distinct CDR3 sequences in the sample, 15% to 20% were seen once. This clonotype was seen at least ten times. The time point was: blood at routine non-recurrence follow-up after resection. This CDR3 region has 16 residues. Germline V gene data show CDR1 as SGHAT and CDR2 as FQNNGV. V was pared by 2 bases and J by 7 bases, with 10 bases of the junction left unmatched. The sample here was PBMCs, taken at follow-up. This receptor was identified in a male donor with early-stage non-small cell lung cancer. The chain combines TRBV11-2 with TRBJ2-1, with 8 bases that match TRBD1. The CDR3 DNA sequence: TGTGCCAGCAGCTTAAACTCTGGGCAGGGGGCGAATGAGCAGTTCTTC. Translation gives CASSLNSGQGANEQFF.